The 14 T cell receptor beta chains below were found in one sample sequenced in a study of T cell responses to AZD1222 COVID-19 vaccine. Libraries were prepared by immunoSEQ multiplex PCR; TCRdb keeps only in-frame clonotypes and omits some of them. This table has 120,000 or so clones, 75% to 90% appearing once. Specimen: peripheral blood, collected on day 0 of AZD1222 vaccination. The receptors here all came from an adult in good health.

The genes are TRBV2 and TRBJ2-7; the match to TRBD1 covers 7 bases. Losses at the gene ends were 8 bases for V and 3 bases for J; bases not matched to a gene: 7. The CDR3 totals 13 residues. CDR1 is SNHLY, CDR2 FYNNEI, per germline. The CDR3 DNA follows: TGTGCCAGCTCCCCGGGACAGAGCTACGAGCAGTACTTC. It codes for CASSPGQSYEQYF.

The table lists this clone with a count of one. This chain links TRBV28 with TRBJ1-1; 7 nucleotides match TRBD1. This CDR3 has 13 residues. The germline gives CDR1 MDHEN, CDR2 SYDVKM. V was clipped by 5 bases and J by 5 bases; unmatched bases: 5. CDR3 protein: CASSTPDRTEAFF. CDR3 DNA sequence: TGTGCCAGCAGTACCCCGGACAGGACTGAAGCTTTCTTT. The entire variable domain, with the rest obtained from reference TRBV28 and TRBJ1-1, is as follows: DVKVTQSSRYLVKRTGEKVFLECVQDMDHENMFWYRQDPGLGLRLIYFSYDVKMKEKGDIPEGYSVSREKKERFSLILESASTNQTSMYLCASSTPDRTEAFFGQGTRLTVV.

This rearrangement joins TRBV11-2 to TRBJ2-5, with unresolved D. V lost 2 bases, J lost 7 bases, and 8 bases lay in between. Germline lookup yields CDR1 SGHAT and CDR2 FQNNGV. This CDR3 is built from 12 residues. CDR3 region: CASSLTEGTQYF. In DNA form, the CDR3 reads TGTGCCAGCAGCTTAACCGAAGGGACCCAGTACTTC. Filled out from reference TRBV11-2 and TRBJ2-5, the complete variable domain reads EAGVAQSPRYKIIEKRQSVAFWCNPISGHATLYWYQQILGQGPKLLIQFQNNGVVDDSQLPKDRFSAERLKGVDSTLKIQPAKLEDSAVYLCASSLTEGTQYFGPGTRLLVL.

This clone was seen a single time. The V and J genes are TRBV3-1 (or the pseudogene TRBV3-2) and TRBJ1-4; possible D gene TRBD1, 6 bases. The CDR3 extends over 18 amino acids. Per the germline V gene, CDR1 is LGHDT and CDR2 is YNNKEL (reference sequence). Trimming removed 5 bases at V and 5 bases at J, with 24 bases between. As DNA, the CDR3 is TGTGCCAGCAGCGGGGCCCCGGGGACACCGAATCAAAATGAAAAACTGTTTTTT. Residues: CASSGAPGTPNQNEKLFF.

The chain has TRBV27 and TRBJ2-3, with D hard to call. The CDR3 runs 11 residues. Germline CDR1 MNHEY, CDR2 SMNVEV (reference sequence). V was cut by 7 bases and J by 0 bases, with 2 bases left in between. For the CDR3, the DNA is TGTGCCAGCAAAAGCACAGATACGCAGTATTTT. Protein sequence: CASKSTDTQYF.

The V gene is TRBV6-1, the J gene TRBJ2-3; the D gene is possibly TRBD2 (6 bases). Trimming removed 3 bases from V and 5 bases from J, with 18 bases in between. This CDR3 comprises 16 residues. Germline CDR1 reads MNHNS; CDR2 reads SASEGT. CDR3 sequence reads: CASSEGGFPLVDTQYF. The CDR3 coding sequence is TGTGCCAGCAGTGAGGGAGGATTCCCCTTGGTAGATACGCAGTATTTT.

This CDR3 reads CASSLRDTQYF. The CDR3 bases are TGTGCCAGCAGCCTGAGGGATACGCAGTATTTT. This chain links TRBV12-3 or TRBV12-4 with TRBJ2-3; D not resolved. This CDR3 region has 11 residues. V shed 6 bases and J shed 6 bases, with 7 bases lying between them.

The V call is TRBV2, the J call TRBJ2-2; D uncertain. V dropped 4 bases and J dropped 5 bases, with 11 bases sitting between them. Germline V gene data show CDR1 as SNHLY and CDR2 as FYNNEI. The CDR3 length is 14 residues. CDR3: CASSAGSRTGELFF. The CDR3 nucleotides read TGTGCCAGCAGTGCGGGTAGTCGGACCGGGGAGCTGTTTTTT. The variable domain in full, completed from reference TRBV2 and TRBJ2-2, reads EPEVTQTPSHQVTQMGQEVILRCVPISNHLYFYWYRQILGQKVEFLVSFYNNEISEKSEIFDDQFSVERPDGSNFTLKIRSTKLEDSAMYFCASSAGSRTGELFFGEGSRLTVL.

CDR3 in DNA: TGTGCCAGTAGCTTACAGGGAAGGGTCAATGAGCAGTTCTTC. Protein product: CASSLQGRVNEQFF. The chain recombines TRBV19 with TRBJ2-1; tentatively, D is TRBD1 (6 bases). Deletions cut 6 bases from V and 6 bases from J, with 15 bases between. Looked up from germline, CDR1 is LNHDA and CDR2 is SQIVND (reference sequence). This CDR3 is 14 amino acids long.

The CDR3 DNA follows: TGTGCCAGCATCAGCGGGCGATCCTACGAGCAGTACTTC. It codes for CASISGRSYEQYF. This rearrangement joins TRBV28 to TRBJ2-7; D is possibly TRBD2 (6 bases). V lost 7 bases and J lost 1, with 11 bases in between. The length of the CDR3 is 13 residues. In germline, CDR1 is MDHEN, CDR2 SYDVKM.

The V call is TRBV30, the J call TRBJ1-1; a possible D gene is TRBD1 (6 bases). The germline gives CDR1 GTSNPN, CDR2 SVGIG (reference sequence). The V end was cut by 3 bases, the J end by 3 bases, with 17 bases between. The length of the CDR3 is 15 residues. CDR3: CAWSADRDMYTEAFF. CDR3 coding DNA: TGTGCCTGGAGCGCTGACCGGGACATGTACACTGAAGCTTTCTTT. Full variable domain (rest looked up from reference TRBV30 and TRBJ1-1): SQTIHQWPATLVQPVGSPLSLECTVEGTSNPNLYWYRQAAGRGLQLLFYSVGIGQISSEVPQNLSASRPQDRQFILSSKKLLLSDSGFYLCAWSADRDMYTEAFFGQGTRLTVV.

This clone was seen more than once but under ten times. J is TRBJ2-5 and V is TRBV5-1; the D call may be TRBD1 or TRBD2 (6 bases each). Germline CDR1 SGHRS, CDR2 YFSETQ. V was pared by 5 bases and J by 7 bases, with 18 bases between. The CDR3 spans 14 residues. In nucleotides, the CDR3 is TGCGCCAGCAGGTCTACAGGGCCGGAGGGGACCCAGTACTTC. Its translation: CASRSTGPEGTQYF.

This chain uses TRBV28 with TRBJ1-2, with 7 bases fitting TRBD1. V dropped 5 bases and J dropped 5; count of bases not matched to a gene: 8. This CDR3 has 14 residues. Germline V gene sequence: CDR1 MDHEN, CDR2 SYDVKM. The chain's CDR3 is CASSPTGVGYGYTF. In nucleotides, the CDR3 is TGTGCCAGCAGTCCCACAGGGGTAGGATATGGCTACACCTTC.

This chain uses TRBV19 with TRBJ2-2, with D unresolved. There are 16 residues in the CDR3. The V gene's germline CDR1 is LNHDA and CDR2 SQIVND (reference sequence). V was trimmed by 6 bases and J by 6 bases, leaving 20 bases between them. The CDR3 spells CASRTTGRYPPGELFF. Here the CDR3 DNA reads TGTGCCAGTAGGACCACTGGACGGTACCCGCCCGGGGAGCTGTTTTTT.